These 8 T cell receptor beta chains were all obtained from the same sample, sequenced in a study of immune evolution from preneoplasia to lung adenocarcinoma. The protocol was immunoSEQ multiplex PCR, while the TCRdb copy is restricted to in-frame clones and leaves out a portion. Here the sample spans 7,500 or so clones, 70% to 80% being singletons. Sequencing was performed on FFPE atypical adenomatous hyperplasia tissue from the lung. Subset given: atypical adenomatous hyperplasia (AAH), lung preneoplasia. The receptor source for this set is a donor aged 70 or over with lung adenocarcinoma. Some clones in this sample may be carry-over from other donors' samples.

This chain uses TRBV28 with TRBJ2-1, with TRBD2 matching over 9 bases. From germline, CDR1 is MDHEN and CDR2 SYDVKM. The CDR3 has 15 residues. V shed 0 bases, J shed 8 bases, and the junction held 5 bases outside the gene matches. The CDR3: CASSLWASGVDEQFF. The CDR3 nucleotides read TGTGCCAGCAGTTTATGGGCTAGCGGGGTCGATGAGCAGTTCTTC.

The CDR3 reads CSVEGGGRTEAFF. CDR3 in DNA: TGCAGCGTTGAGGGAGGGGGACGTACTGAAGCTTTCTTT. The rearrangement uses TRBV29-1 and TRBJ1-1; TRBD1 might be the D (6 bases). CDR3 length: 13 residues. CDR1 is SQVTM and CDR2 is ANQGSEA in the germline V gene. The V end lost 3 bases, the J end lost 5 bases, and 13 bases lay between the germline ends.

The chain combines TRBV13 with TRBJ2-7; D is unresolved. CDR1 and CDR2 from the germline V gene are PRHDT and FYEKMQ (reference sequence). This CDR3 contains 15 residues. V shed 5 bases and J shed 2 bases, with 16 bases lying between them. The CDR3 DNA sequence: TGTGCCAGCAGCCCTGAGGCAGGAATGACCTACGAGCAGTACTTC. Translating gives CASSPEAGMTYEQYF. The full variable domain, rest sourced from reference TRBV13 and TRBJ2-7, is AAGVIQSPRHLIKEKRETATLKCYPIPRHDTVYWYQQGPGQDPQFLISFYEKMQSDKGSIPDRFSAQQFSDYHSELNMSSLELGDSALYFCASSPEAGMTYEQYFGPGTRLTVT.

The rearrangement joins TRBV4-1 to TRBJ2-5, with TRBD1 matching 7 bases. This CDR3 region has 15 residues. The V and J ends lost 1 base and 1 base, in that order; junction bases with no gene match: 3. CDR1 and CDR2 from the germline V gene are MGHRA and YSYEKL. As DNA, the CDR3 is TGCGCCAGCAGCCAAGCTGGACAGGTCCAAGAGACCCAGTACTTC. Protein: CASSQAGQVQETQYF.

The chain employs TRBV6-1 and TRBJ1-2, with 8 bases lining up with TRBD1. The J segment lost 8 bases and the V segment lost 6 bases, leaving 14 bases of the junction unmatched. The CDR3 extends over 15 amino acids. Germline loops: CDR1 MNHNS, CDR2 SASEGT. The CDR3 region is CASRSGTGVVSGYTF. CDR3 nucleotide sequence: TGTGCCAGCAGATCCGGGACAGGCGTTGTAAGCGGCTACACCTTC.

V gene TRBV5-1 combines with J gene TRBJ1-2, with TRBD1 as a possible D gene (5 bases). This CDR3 region has 13 residues. Trimming pared 2 bases from V and 6 bases from J, leaving 11 bases between. CDR1 and CDR2 (germline): SGHRS, YFSETQ. The CDR3 protein is CASSLGMGDGYTF. The CDR3 bases are TGCGCCAGCAGCTTAGGGATGGGGGATGGCTACACCTTC.

The rearrangement joins TRBV29-1 to TRBJ1-1; a weak D match, TRBD1 (5 bases). The germline CDR1 and CDR2 sequences are SQVTM and ANQGSEA. The CDR3 is 12 amino acids. Trimming left V 7 bases short and J 2 bases short, with 11 bases between. The CDR3 protein is CSARQTNTEAFF. CDR3 DNA sequence: TGCAGCGCGCGACAGACAAACACTGAAGCTTTCTTT.

The J gene is TRBJ2-4, the V gene TRBV20-1; D is uncertain. Germline CDR1 reads DFQATT; CDR2 reads SNEGSKA (reference sequence). This CDR3 is built from 11 residues. The ends were cut back, 0 bases at V and 5 bases at J, with 2 bases in the middle. As DNA, the CDR3 is TGCAGTGCTAGAGATCAAAACATTCAGTACTTC. This translates into CSARDQNIQYF.